The sequence of this TCR beta chain was determined in a study of shared clonotypes between healthy human individuals. Sequencing used immunoSEQ multiplex PCR; TCRdb keeps in-frame clones, though not all of them. The data hold about 2.3 million clones, with roughly 90% observed a single time. The CDR3 totals 15 residues. V gave up 2 bases and J gave up 0 bases, with 10 bases separating them. Germline V gives CDR1 MNHEY, CDR2 SMNVEV (reference sequence). This rearrangement joins TRBV27 to TRBJ2-5; tentative D call: TRBD1 (5 bases). The sequence derives from a man aged 18 to 29 in good health. Some clones in this sample may be carry-over from other donors' samples. The sample comprised naive CD4+ T cells from PBMCs. Subset indicated: CD45RA+ positively selected. The CDR3 DNA sequence: TGTGCCAGCAGTTTACGACAGCCCTACCAAGAGACCCAGTACTTC. It is translated as CASSLRQPYQETQYF.